This T cell receptor (beta chain) was recorded in a study of OX40 agonist ivuxolimab in advanced cancers. Background on the study: Ivuxolimab, an antibody acting as an agonist of OX40 (CD134), was used to treat patients. Patients undergoing dose escalation presented with hepatocellular carcinoma, melanoma, renal cell or head and neck cancer.

Generated by immunoSEQ multiplex PCR, the TCRdb table keeps only in-frame clones and is missing some. Altogether roughly 68,000 clones are present, roughly nine tenths being singletons, with the ten largest covering around 4.1%. After removal of 6 bases from V and 0 bases from J, the junction contained 10 bases not matched to a gene. The CDR3 consists of 17 residues. Germline CDR1 and CDR2: SNHLY and FYNNEI. As concerns this clone: The antigen remains unidentified.

Findings and limits, study-wide: Clonal expansion by week 6 occurred in CD4+ and CD8+ blood T cells (at 0.1 to 3.0 mg/kg). Partial responders at 0.1-3.0 mg/kg had among the lowest clonal expansion.

This clonotype was obtained from an adult with an advanced solid tumor such as melanoma, head and neck, liver or kidney cancer. The input for sequencing was CD4+ or CD8+ T cells sorted from blood, taken in a trial of the OX40 agonist ivuxolimab. This chain links TRBV2 with TRBJ2-3; 9 bases align to TRBD2. Here the CDR3 DNA reads TGTGCCAGCAGCCAGGTAGGACTAGCGACCAGCACAGATACGCAGTATTTT. Protein: CASSQVGLATSTDTQYF.